What follows are 27 T cell receptor beta chains derived from one specimen sequenced in a study of T-cell memory formation after mild COVID-19. TCRdb independently ran MiXCR on the 5' RACE reads; one entry per CDR3 protein. This sample has 500,000 to 550,000 distinct CDR3 sequences; roughly 22% occur once, and the top ten carry about an eighth. The sample consisted of PBMCs or a T cell subset sorted from them (not recorded which). These receptors came from an adult woman who had mild COVID-19 (a few samples of this study predate the infection). Cell type and time point are not known.

The V call is TRBV5-4, the J call TRBJ2-3, with TRBD2 matching over 8 bases. The CDR3 is made up of 17 amino acids. The V segment lost 0 bases and the J segment 7 bases; nucleotides outside the gene matches: 13. CDR1 and CDR2 (germline): SGHNT, YYREEE (reference sequence). The CDR3 nucleotides read TGTGCCAGCAGCTTGGCCTCCGGGGGGGGCTTAAGTAATACGCAGTATTTT. This translates into CASSLASGGGLSNTQYF.

The V call is TRBV30, the J call TRBJ1-2; D is perhaps TRBD1 (6 bases). Trimming cost V 4 bases and J 8 bases, with 14 bases left between them. The V gene's germline CDR1 is GTSNPN and CDR2 SVGIG (reference sequence). The CDR3 runs to 12 residues. The CDR3 sequence: CAWTGWGLGYTF. In DNA, the CDR3 is TGTGCCTGGACTGGGTGGGGGCTGGGCTACACCTTC.

This chain links TRBV20-1 with TRBJ2-7; TRBD1 matches at 9 bases. The junction had 3 bases not matched to a gene; V was cut back by 0 bases and J by 3 bases. The CDR3 contains 14 residues. Germline V gene sequence: CDR1 DFQATT, CDR2 SNEGSKA (reference sequence). The CDR3 region has the DNA TGCAGTGCTAGAGATCGGGACAGGGTCTACGAGCAGTACTTC. It translates to CSARDRDRVYEQYF.

This clonotype has more than one count but fewer than ten. This chain uses TRBV4-1 with TRBJ2-3, with 7 bases lining up with TRBD1. There are 16 residues in the CDR3. Germline V gene data show CDR1 as MGHRA and CDR2 as YSYEKL. Unmatched junction bases numbered 9, after V lost 6 bases and J lost 0 bases. The CDR3 here is CASRPLQGLSTDTQYF. The CDR3 DNA reads as TGCGCCAGCAGACCCCTACAGGGGTTAAGCACAGATACGCAGTATTTT.

This clonotype was seen a few times. The rearrangement uses TRBV20-1 and TRBJ2-7; perhaps TRBD2 as D (6 bases). The germline V and J ends were trimmed by 3 bases and 2 bases, with 11 bases remaining between them. The CDR3 loop spans 13 amino acids. Per germline, CDR1 DFQATT and CDR2 SNEGSKA (reference sequence). The CDR3 DNA is TGCAGTGCTAGCGGGAGAGGGGCCTACGAGCAGTACTTC. Its protein is CSASGRGAYEQYF.

This clonotype was recorded a few times. The V gene is TRBV27, the J gene TRBJ2-7; possibly TRBD1 for D (5 bases). V was cut by 6 bases and J by 0 bases, with 12 bases left in between. The CDR3 is 14 residues long. The germline V gene encodes CDR1 MNHEY and CDR2 SMNVEV (reference sequence). CDR3 residues: CASSARESSYEQYF. CDR3 DNA: TGTGCCAGCAGCGCCAGGGAATCCTCCTACGAGCAGTACTTC.

The table lists this clonotype with a few counts. The J gene is TRBJ2-5, the V gene TRBV14; perhaps TRBD1 as D (6 bases). The V and J ends lost 7 bases and 6 bases respectively, with 18 bases between them. Looked up from germline, CDR1 is SGHDN and CDR2 is FVKESK. This CDR3 region has 14 residues. The CDR3 protein is CASNDGNRDKTQYF. DNA for the CDR3: TGTGCCAGCAATGATGGAAACAGGGACAAGACCCAGTACTTC. Full variable domain (missing parts from reference TRBV14 and TRBJ2-5): EAGVTQFPSHSVIEKGQTVTLRCDPISGHDNLYWYRRVMGKEIKFLLHFVKESKQDESGMPNNRFLAERTGGTYSTLKVQPAELEDSGVYFCASNDGNRDKTQYFGPGTRLLVL.

The rearrangement uses TRBV12-3 or TRBV12-4 and TRBJ1-1; TRBD1 matches at 7 bases. This CDR3 region has 15 residues. V gave up 6 bases and J gave up 0 bases; unmatched junction bases: 7. CDR3 sequence reads: CASRPSGTVNTEAFF. Written as DNA, the CDR3 is TGTGCCAGCAGACCTTCGGGGACAGTGAACACTGAAGCTTTCTTT.

This clonotype has a handful of counts. CDR3 DNA: TGTGCCAGCAGTTTCCGGGACAGATTCTACGAGCAGTACTTC. This gives the protein CASSFRDRFYEQYF. The chain employs TRBV12-3 or TRBV12-4 and TRBJ2-7; 7 nucleotides match TRBD1. The CDR3 has 14 residues. After removal of 3 bases from V and 3 bases from J, the junction contained 5 bases not matched to a gene.

This clonotype was seen a handful of times. The chain has TRBV2 and TRBJ2-7; 10 bases line up with TRBD1. CDR3 length: 14 residues. After removal of 6 bases from V and 9 bases from J, the junction contained 11 bases not matched to a gene. CDR1 SNHLY and CDR2 FYNNEI come from the germline V gene. The CDR3: CASSYVTGGRGQYF. In nucleotides, the CDR3 is TGTGCCAGCAGCTATGTGACAGGGGGCAGAGGGCAGTACTTC.

This clonotype was counted only a few times. The rearrangement uses TRBV11-2 and TRBJ2-7; D could derive from TRBD1 or TRBD2 (6 bases each). This CDR3 has 17 residues. V shed 6 bases and J shed 3 bases, with 24 bases lying between them. Germline loops: CDR1 SGHAT, CDR2 FQNNGV. The CDR3 DNA reads as TGTGCCAGCAGGGACCCACCGTGGCAGGAGGGGGACTACGAGCAGTACTTC. Its protein product is CASRDPPWQEGDYEQYF. Supplemented by reference TRBV11-2 and TRBJ2-7, the full variable domain reads EAGVAQSPRYKIIEKRQSVAFWCNPISGHATLYWYQQILGQGPKLLIQFQNNGVVDDSQLPKDRFSAERLKGVDSTLKIQPAKLEDSAVYLCASRDPPWQEGDYEQYFGPGTRLTVT.

This clonotype was found a few times. A read error may be the cause here, since a much bigger clone is one base away. The rearrangement links TRBV3-1 to TRBJ1-5; 8 positions agree with TRBD1. Germline loops: CDR1 LGHDT, CDR2 YNNKEL (reference sequence). This CDR3 is built from 13 residues. V was clipped by 3 bases and J by 5 bases; unmatched bases: 0. The CDR3 nucleotides are TGTGCCAGCAGCCAGACAGGGGATCAGCCCCAGCATTTT. Amino acids: CASSQTGDQPQHF.

This clonotype was detected a few times. CDR3 residues: CASSSRQAANYGYTF. CDR3 nucleotides: TGTGCCAGCAGCTCTCGACAGGCCGCTAACTATGGCTACACCTTC. The chain uses TRBV7-8 and TRBJ1-2, with D tentatively TRBD1 (6 bases). The CDR3 is 15 residues long. Germline V gives CDR1 SGHVS, CDR2 FQNEAQ. The ends were cut back, 4 bases at V and 0 bases at J, with 12 bases in the middle.

V usage is TRBV7-9 and J usage is TRBJ1-1, with D possibly TRBD1 on 6 matching bases. The CDR3 loop spans 15 amino acids. Germline-derived CDR1 and CDR2 are SEHNR and FQNEAQ (reference sequence). Deletions cut 5 bases from V and 1 base from J, with 14 bases between. This CDR3 reads CASSPQQGGNTEAFF. The CDR3 nucleotides read TGTGCCAGCAGCCCGCAACAGGGTGGGAACACTGAAGCTTTCTTT.

V is TRBV19 and J is TRBJ1-1; 11 positions agree with TRBD1. J was trimmed by 7 bases and V by 3 bases; bases with no gene match: 7. This CDR3 is 15 amino acids long. CDR1 LNHDA and CDR2 SQIVND come from the germline V gene (reference sequence). CDR3 loop: CASSIAGTGGIEAFF. CDR3 DNA sequence: TGTGCCAGTAGTATTGCCGGGACAGGGGGAATTGAAGCTTTCTTT.

The V gene is TRBV5-1, the J gene TRBJ2-7; a possible D gene is TRBD1 (6 bases). From germline, CDR1 is SGHRS and CDR2 YFSETQ. V was cut by 2 bases and J by 3 bases, with 15 bases left in between. The CDR3 length is 15 residues. CDR3 amino acids: CASSLESSRGYEQYF. The CDR3, as DNA: TGCGCCAGCAGCTTAGAATCTTCCAGGGGCTACGAGCAGTACTTC.

The chain couples TRBV19 to TRBJ2-2; 10 bases are a match to TRBD1. This CDR3 contains 15 residues. From germline, CDR1 is LNHDA and CDR2 SQIVND (reference sequence). V gave up 8 bases and J gave up 7 bases; unmatched junction bases: 10. Here the CDR3 reads CASEMGTGEIGELFF. For the CDR3, the DNA is TGTGCCAGTGAAATGGGGACAGGGGAGATCGGGGAGCTGTTTTTT.

J is TRBJ1-2 and V is TRBV20-1; 11 positions match TRBD1. The length of the CDR3 is 13 residues. V lost 6 bases, J lost 4 bases, and 4 bases stayed unmatched. The germline V gene encodes CDR1 DFQATT and CDR2 SNEGSKA (reference sequence). CDR3 region: CSAWTGGVYGYTF. The DNA for the CDR3 is TGCAGTGCCTGGACAGGGGGCGTCTATGGCTACACCTTC.

The sample holds a few counts of this clonotype. The V gene is TRBV12-3 or TRBV12-4, the J gene TRBJ2-5; 7 bases are shared with TRBD1. J lost 5 bases, V lost 10 bases, and 4 bases had no gene match. The CDR3 contains 11 residues. As DNA, the CDR3 is TGTGCCACCACCAGGGGGGAGACCCAGTACTTC. This sequence encodes CATTRGETQYF.

The chain combines TRBV19 with TRBJ2-7; the D gene is possibly TRBD1 (6 bases). The CDR3 has 16 residues. Trimming cost V 6 bases and J 1 base, with 19 bases left between them. Germline V gene data show CDR1 as LNHDA and CDR2 as SQIVND (reference sequence). The CDR3, as DNA: TGTGCCAGTAGACACCGGGACAAGGGCCTTTCCTACGAGCAGTACTTC. Amino acids: CASRHRDKGLSYEQYF.

V gene TRBV7-2 combines with J gene TRBJ2-4; possibly TRBD1 for D (5 bases). The V end was cut by 5 bases, the J end by 1 base, with 9 bases between. Germline-derived CDR1 and CDR2 are SGHTA and FQGNSA. The CDR3 has 14 amino acids. DNA for the CDR3: TGTGCCAGCAGCGCTCACAGGGCCAAAAACATTCAGTACTTC. Translated, it gives CASSAHRAKNIQYF.

This clonotype appeared a few times. A read error may produce the germline difference seen at one junction end. The gene calls are TRBV7-7 and TRBJ2-1; 8 positions match TRBD1. The CDR3 spans 15 residues. Germline V gene data show CDR1 as SSHAT and CDR2 as FNYEAQ (reference sequence). CDR3 in amino acids: CASSPGQGANNEQFF. In nucleotides, the CDR3 is TGTGCTAGCAGCCCCGGGCAGGGGGCGAACAATGAGCAGTTCTTC.

The gene calls are TRBV4-1 and TRBJ2-5; D is ambiguous. V lost 0 bases and J 5 bases, leaving 7 bases between the germline ends. Germline V gives CDR1 MGHRA, CDR2 YSYEKL. This CDR3 is built from 13 residues. The CDR3 sequence is CASSQDIGETQYF. CDR3 bases: TGCGCCAGCAGCCAAGATATTGGGGAGACCCAGTACTTC.

This clonotype was found a few times. The V and J genes are TRBV29-1 and TRBJ1-3; no definite D call. From germline, CDR1 is SQVTM and CDR2 ANQGSEA. V dropped 6 bases and J dropped 3 bases, with 6 bases sitting between them. The length of the CDR3 is 11 residues. CDR3: CSVYGGNTIYF. As DNA, the CDR3 is TGCAGCGTCTACGGTGGAAACACCATATATTTT.

This clonotype appeared once. The rearrangement links TRBV6-2 or TRBV6-3 to TRBJ1-2; D is perhaps TRBD1 (6 bases). Germline assignment: CDR1 MNHEY and CDR2 SVGEGT. V was shortened by 0 bases and J by 2 bases, with 16 bases between the two germline ends. CDR3 length: 17 residues. The CDR3 nucleotides read TGTGCCAGCAGTTACTCGAGTCCGTGGGACACCAACTATGGCTACACCTTC. This sequence encodes CASSYSSPWDTNYGYTF.

The chain has TRBV7-8 and TRBJ1-1; D not resolved. Germline lookup yields CDR1 SGHVS and CDR2 FQNEAQ. Trimming stripped 2 bases from V and 1 base from J, with 11 bases between. CDR3 size: 15 residues. The CDR3 DNA follows: TGTGCCAGCAGCTTATATGGAGGGTCGAACACTGAAGCTTTCTTT. Its protein product is CASSLYGGSNTEAFF.

In its sample, this clonotype was seen many times. This CDR3 is CASSPELRTGYTF. The CDR3 nucleotides read TGTGCCAGCAGCCCGGAGCTGCGGACTGGCTACACCTTC. The chain combines TRBV5-5 with TRBJ1-2; no clear D gene. The germline V and J ends were trimmed by 4 bases and 7 bases, with 14 bases remaining between them. CDR3 size: 13 residues. Germline CDR1 reads SGHKS; CDR2 reads YYEKEE (reference sequence).